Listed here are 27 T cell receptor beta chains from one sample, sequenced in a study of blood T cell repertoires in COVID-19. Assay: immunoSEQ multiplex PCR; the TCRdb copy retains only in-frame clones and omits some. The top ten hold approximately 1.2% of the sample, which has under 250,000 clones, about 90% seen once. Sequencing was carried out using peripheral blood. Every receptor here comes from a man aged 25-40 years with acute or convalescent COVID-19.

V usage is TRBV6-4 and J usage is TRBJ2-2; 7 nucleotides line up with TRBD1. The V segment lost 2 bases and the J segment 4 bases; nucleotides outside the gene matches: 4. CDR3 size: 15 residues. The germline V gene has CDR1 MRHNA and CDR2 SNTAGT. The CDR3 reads CASSDRGLGTGELFF. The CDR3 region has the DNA TGTGCCAGCAGTGACAGGGGGCTAGGCACCGGGGAGCTGTTTTTT.

This CDR3 reads CASSSTGQNTEAFF. CDR3 in DNA: TGTGCCAGCAGTTCGACAGGACAGAACACTGAAGCTTTCTTT. V gene TRBV6-5 combines with J gene TRBJ1-1, with D possibly TRBD1 on 6 matching bases. The CDR3 is 14 residues long. V lost 4 bases to trimming and J lost 1 base, with 10 bases between them. Germline lookup yields CDR1 MNHEY and CDR2 SVGAGI.

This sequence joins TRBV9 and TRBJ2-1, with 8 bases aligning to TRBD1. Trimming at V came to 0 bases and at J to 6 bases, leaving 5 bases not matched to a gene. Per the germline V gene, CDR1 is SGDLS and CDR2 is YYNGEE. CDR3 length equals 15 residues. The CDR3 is CASSVGTGSFNEQFF. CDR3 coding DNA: TGTGCCAGCAGCGTAGGGACAGGGAGCTTCAATGAGCAGTTCTTC.

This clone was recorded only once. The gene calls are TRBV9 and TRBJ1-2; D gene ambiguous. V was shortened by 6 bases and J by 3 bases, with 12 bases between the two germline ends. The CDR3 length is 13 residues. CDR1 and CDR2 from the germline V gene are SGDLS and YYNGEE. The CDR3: CASNLRGDYGYTF. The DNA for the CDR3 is TGTGCCAGCAACCTACGGGGTGACTATGGCTACACCTTC.

The CDR3 loop reads CASSEITGEAFF. CDR3 nucleotides: TGTGCCAGCAGTGAAATAACAGGTGAAGCTTTCTTT. The chain joins TRBV2 to TRBJ1-1; weak D call: TRBD1 (5 bases). Germline-derived CDR1 and CDR2 are SNHLY and FYNNEI. V was cut by 2 bases and J by 7 bases, with 8 bases left in between. The CDR3 is 12 amino acids.

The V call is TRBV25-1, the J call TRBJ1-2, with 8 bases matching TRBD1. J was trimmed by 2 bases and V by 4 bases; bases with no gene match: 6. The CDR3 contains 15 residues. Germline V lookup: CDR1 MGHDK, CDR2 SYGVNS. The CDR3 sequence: CASSVLSGGNYGYTF. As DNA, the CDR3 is TGTGCCAGCAGTGTTCTATCAGGGGGCAACTATGGCTACACCTTC.

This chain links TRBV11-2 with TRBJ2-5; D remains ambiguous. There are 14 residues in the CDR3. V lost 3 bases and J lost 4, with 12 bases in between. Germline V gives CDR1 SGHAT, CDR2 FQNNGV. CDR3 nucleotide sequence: TGTGCCAGCAGCTTTTGGGCAGGTCGAGAGACCCAGTACTTC. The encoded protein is CASSFWAGRETQYF.

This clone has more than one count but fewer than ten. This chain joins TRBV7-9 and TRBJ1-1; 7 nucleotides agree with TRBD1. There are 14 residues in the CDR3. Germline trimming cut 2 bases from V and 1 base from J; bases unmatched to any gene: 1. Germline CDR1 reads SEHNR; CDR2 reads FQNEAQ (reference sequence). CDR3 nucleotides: TGTGCCAGCAGCTTACAGGGGGGGAACACTGAAGCTTTCTTT. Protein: CASSLQGGNTEAFF.

CDR3 coding DNA: TGTGCCAGCAGACGGTCGAGCTCCTACAATGAGCAGTTCTTC. This sequence encodes CASRRSSSYNEQFF. This rearrangement joins TRBV3-1 (or the pseudogene TRBV3-2) to TRBJ2-1; D is ambiguous. The CDR3 length is 14 residues. With 6 bases removed from V and 0 bases from J, the gap between germline ends came to 9 bases. The V gene's germline CDR1 is LGHDT and CDR2 YNNKEL (reference sequence).

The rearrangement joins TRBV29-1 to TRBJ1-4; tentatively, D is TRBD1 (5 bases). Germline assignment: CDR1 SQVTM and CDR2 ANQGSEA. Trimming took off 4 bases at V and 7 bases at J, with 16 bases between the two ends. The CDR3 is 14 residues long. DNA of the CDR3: TGCAGCGTTGCTTTAATGCAGGGTACTGAAAAACTGTTTTTT. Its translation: CSVALMQGTEKLFF.

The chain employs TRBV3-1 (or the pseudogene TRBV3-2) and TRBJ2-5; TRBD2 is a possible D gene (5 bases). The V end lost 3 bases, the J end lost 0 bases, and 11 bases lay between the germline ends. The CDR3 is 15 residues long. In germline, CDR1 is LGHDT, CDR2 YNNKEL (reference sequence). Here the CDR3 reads CASSHSDPYQETQYF. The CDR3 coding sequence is TGTGCCAGCAGCCATAGCGACCCGTACCAAGAGACCCAGTACTTC.

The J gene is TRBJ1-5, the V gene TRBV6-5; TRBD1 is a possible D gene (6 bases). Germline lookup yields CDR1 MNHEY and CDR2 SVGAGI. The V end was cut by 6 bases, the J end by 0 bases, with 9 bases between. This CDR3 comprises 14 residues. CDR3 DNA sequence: TGTGCCAGCAGCGGACAGTATAGCAATCAGCCCCAGCATTTT. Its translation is CASSGQYSNQPQHF.

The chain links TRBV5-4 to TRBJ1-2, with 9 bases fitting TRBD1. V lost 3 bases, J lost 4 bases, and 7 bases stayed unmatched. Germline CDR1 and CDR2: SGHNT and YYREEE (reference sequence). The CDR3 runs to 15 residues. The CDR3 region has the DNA TGTGCCAGCAGCTCCGCGACAGGGGGATTCTATGGCTACACCTTC. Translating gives CASSSATGGFYGYTF. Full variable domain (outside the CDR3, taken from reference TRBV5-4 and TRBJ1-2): ETGVTQSPTHLIKTRGQQVTLRCSSQSGHNTVSWYQQALGQGPQFIFQYYREEENGRGNFPPRFSGLQFPNYSSELNVNALELDDSALYLCASSSATGGFYGYTFGSGTRLTVV.

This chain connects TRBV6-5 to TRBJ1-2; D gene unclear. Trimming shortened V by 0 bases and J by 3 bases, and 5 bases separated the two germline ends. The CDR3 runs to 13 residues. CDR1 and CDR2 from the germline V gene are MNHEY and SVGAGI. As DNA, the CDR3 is TGTGCCAGCAGTTACTCGTTCGACTATGGCTACACCTTC. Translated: CASSYSFDYGYTF.

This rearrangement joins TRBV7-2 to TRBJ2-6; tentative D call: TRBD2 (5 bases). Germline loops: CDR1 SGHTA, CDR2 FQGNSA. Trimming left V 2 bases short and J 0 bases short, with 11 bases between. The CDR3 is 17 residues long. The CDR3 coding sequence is TGTGCCAGCAGCTTACTTCCCGGGATCTCTGGGGCCAACGTCCTGACTTTC. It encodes CASSLLPGISGANVLTF.

DNA for the CDR3: TGTGCCAGCAGCCAAGATGAGGACAGGGAGTCCCCTAATCGTTCACCCCTCCACTTT. Residues: CASSQDEDRESPNRSPLHF. V gene TRBV4-2 combines with J gene TRBJ1-6, with TRBD1 matching over 8 bases. Per the germline V gene, CDR1 is LGHNA and CDR2 is YNFKEQ. The CDR3 is 19 amino acids. Trimming removed 0 bases from V and 9 bases from J; junction bases left unmatched: 16.

The CDR3 loop is CASGLFGGISPQYF. In DNA, the CDR3 is TGTGCTAGTGGCCTCTTCGGGGGTATCTCTCCCCAGTACTTC. The chain uses TRBV12-5 and TRBJ2-5; possible D gene TRBD2, 6 bases. The V gene's germline CDR1 is LGHNT and CDR2 FRNRAP. V shed 6 bases and J shed 9 bases, with 20 bases lying between them. The CDR3 loop spans 14 amino acids. Full variable domain (outside the CDR3, taken from reference TRBV12-5 and TRBJ2-5): DARVTQTPRHKVTEMGQEVTMRCQPILGHNTVFWYRQTMMQGLELLAYFRNRAPLDDSGMPKDRFSAEMPDATLATLKIQPSEPRDSAVYFCASGLFGGISPQYFGPGTRLLVL.

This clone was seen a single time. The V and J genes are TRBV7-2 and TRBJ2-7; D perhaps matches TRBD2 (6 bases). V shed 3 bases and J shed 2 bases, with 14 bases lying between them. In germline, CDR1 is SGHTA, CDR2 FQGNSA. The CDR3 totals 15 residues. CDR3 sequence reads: CASSFSSGPTYEQYF. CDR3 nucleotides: TGTGCCAGCAGCTTTAGTAGCGGCCCAACCTACGAGCAGTACTTC.

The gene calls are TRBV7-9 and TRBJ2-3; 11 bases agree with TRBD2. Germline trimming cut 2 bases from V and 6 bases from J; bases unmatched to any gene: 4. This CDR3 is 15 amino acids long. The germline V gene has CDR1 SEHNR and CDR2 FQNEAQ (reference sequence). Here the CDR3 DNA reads TGTGCCAGCAGCTTACTAGCGGGGGGCCTCGATACGCAGTATTTT. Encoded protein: CASSLLAGGLDTQYF.

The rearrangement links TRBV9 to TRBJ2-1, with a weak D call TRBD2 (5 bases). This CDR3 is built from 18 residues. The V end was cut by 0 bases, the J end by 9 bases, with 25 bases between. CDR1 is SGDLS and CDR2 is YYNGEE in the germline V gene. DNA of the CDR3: TGTGCCAGCAGCGTAGGGTGGGGTAGGAGGATTTTTGCCAGTGAGCAGTTCTTC. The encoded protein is CASSVGWGRRIFASEQFF.

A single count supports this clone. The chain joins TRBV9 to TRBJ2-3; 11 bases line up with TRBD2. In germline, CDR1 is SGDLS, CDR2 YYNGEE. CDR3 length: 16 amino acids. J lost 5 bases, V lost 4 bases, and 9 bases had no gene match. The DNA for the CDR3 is TGTGCCAGCAGCCTTAGCGGGGGGGCCATTGGAGATACGCAGTATTTT. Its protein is CASSLSGGAIGDTQYF.

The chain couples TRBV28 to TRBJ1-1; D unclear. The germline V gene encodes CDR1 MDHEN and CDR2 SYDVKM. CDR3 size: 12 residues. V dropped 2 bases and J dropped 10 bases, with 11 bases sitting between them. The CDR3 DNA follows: TGTGCCAGCAGTTTAAACCCAGGATCAGCTTTCTTT. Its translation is CASSLNPGSAFF. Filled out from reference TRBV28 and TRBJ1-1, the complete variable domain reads DVKVTQSSRYLVKRTGEKVFLECVQDMDHENMFWYRQDPGLGLRLIYFSYDVKMKEKGDIPEGYSVSREKKERFSLILESASTNQTSMYLCASSLNPGSAFFGQGTRLTVV.

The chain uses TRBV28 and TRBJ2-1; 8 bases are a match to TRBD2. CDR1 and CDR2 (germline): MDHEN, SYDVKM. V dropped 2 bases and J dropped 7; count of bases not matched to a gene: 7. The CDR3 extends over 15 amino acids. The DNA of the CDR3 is TGTGCCAGCAGTTTAGGCGGGAGGAGGGTAAATGAGCAGTTCTTC. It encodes CASSLGGRRVNEQFF. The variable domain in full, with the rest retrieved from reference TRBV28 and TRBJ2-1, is DVKVTQSSRYLVKRTGEKVFLECVQDMDHENMFWYRQDPGLGLRLIYFSYDVKMKEKGDIPEGYSVSREKKERFSLILESASTNQTSMYLCASSLGGRRVNEQFFGPGTRLTVL.

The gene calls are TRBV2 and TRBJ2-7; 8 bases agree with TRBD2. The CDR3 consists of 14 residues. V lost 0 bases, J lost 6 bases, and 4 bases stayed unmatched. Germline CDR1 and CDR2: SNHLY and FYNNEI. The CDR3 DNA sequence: TGTGCCAGCAGTGAAGCCGGGAGGGCCGGCGAGCAGTACTTC. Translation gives CASSEAGRAGEQYF.

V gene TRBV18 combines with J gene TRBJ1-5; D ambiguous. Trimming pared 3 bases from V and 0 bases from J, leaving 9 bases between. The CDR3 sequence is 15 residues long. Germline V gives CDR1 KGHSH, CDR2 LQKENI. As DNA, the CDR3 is TGTGCCAGCTCACCCCCCGGAGGTAGCAATCAGCCCCAGCATTTT. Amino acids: CASSPPGGSNQPQHF.

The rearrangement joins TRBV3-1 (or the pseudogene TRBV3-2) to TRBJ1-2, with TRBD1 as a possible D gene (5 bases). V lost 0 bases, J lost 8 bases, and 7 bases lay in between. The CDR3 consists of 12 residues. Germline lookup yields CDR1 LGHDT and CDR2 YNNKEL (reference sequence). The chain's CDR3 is CASSQDGGGYTF. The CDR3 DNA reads TGTGCCAGCAGCCAAGATGGGGGGGGCTACACCTTC.

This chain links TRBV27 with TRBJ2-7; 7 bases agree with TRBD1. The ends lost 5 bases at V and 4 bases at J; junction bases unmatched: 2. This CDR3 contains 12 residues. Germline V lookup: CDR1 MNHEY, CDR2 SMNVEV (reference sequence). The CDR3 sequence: CASSPQGYEQYF. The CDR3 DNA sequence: TGTGCCAGCAGTCCACAGGGGTACGAGCAGTACTTC.